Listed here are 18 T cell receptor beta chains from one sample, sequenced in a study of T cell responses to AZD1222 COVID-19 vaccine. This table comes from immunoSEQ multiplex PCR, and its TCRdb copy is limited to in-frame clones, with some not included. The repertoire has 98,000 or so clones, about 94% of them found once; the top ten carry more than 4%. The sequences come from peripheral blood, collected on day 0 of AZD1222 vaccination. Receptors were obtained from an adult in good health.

This chain's CDR3 is CSASRRDEEQFF. The CDR3 DNA reads TGCAGTGCTAGTCGGCGGGACGAGGAGCAGTTCTTC. V and J are TRBV20-1 and TRBJ2-1; TRBD2 might be the D (6 bases). Per the germline V gene, CDR1 is DFQATT and CDR2 is SNEGSKA (reference sequence). The CDR3 has 12 amino acids. Trimming removed 3 bases from V and 10 bases from J, with 13 bases in between.

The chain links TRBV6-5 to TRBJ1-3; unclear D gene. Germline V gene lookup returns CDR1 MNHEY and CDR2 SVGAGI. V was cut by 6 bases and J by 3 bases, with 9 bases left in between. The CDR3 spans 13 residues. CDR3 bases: TGTGCCAGCAGGGACTTATATGGAAACACCATATATTTT. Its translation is CASRDLYGNTIYF.

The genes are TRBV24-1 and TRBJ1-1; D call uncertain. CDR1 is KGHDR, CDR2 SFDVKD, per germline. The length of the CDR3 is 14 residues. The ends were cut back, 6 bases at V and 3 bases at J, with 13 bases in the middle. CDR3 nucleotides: TGTGCCACCAGTTCCCCAGGACCACACACTGAAGCTTTCTTT. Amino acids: CATSSPGPHTEAFF.

CDR3 sequence: CASSPRTGGTQYF. The DNA of the CDR3 is TGTGCCAGCAGCCCCAGGACCGGGGGTACGCAGTATTTT. V is TRBV25-1 and J is TRBJ2-3, with D perhaps TRBD2 (6 bases). The length of the CDR3 is 13 residues. Germline V gives CDR1 MGHDK, CDR2 SYGVNS. Trimming removed 6 bases at V and 8 bases at J, with 15 bases between. Drawing the rest from reference TRBV25-1 and TRBJ2-3, the complete variable domain is EADIYQTPRYLVIGTGKKITLECSQTMGHDKMYWYQQDPGMELHLIHYSYGVNSTEKGDLSSESTVSRIRTEHFPLTLESARPSHTSQYLCASSPRTGGTQYFGPGTRLTVL.

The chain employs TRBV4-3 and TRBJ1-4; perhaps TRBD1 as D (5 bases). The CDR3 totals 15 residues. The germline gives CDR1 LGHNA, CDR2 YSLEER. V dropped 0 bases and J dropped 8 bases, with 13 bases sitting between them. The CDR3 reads CASSQDLGVGEKLFF. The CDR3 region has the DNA TGCGCCAGCAGCCAAGATTTGGGGGTCGGGGAAAAACTGTTTTTT.

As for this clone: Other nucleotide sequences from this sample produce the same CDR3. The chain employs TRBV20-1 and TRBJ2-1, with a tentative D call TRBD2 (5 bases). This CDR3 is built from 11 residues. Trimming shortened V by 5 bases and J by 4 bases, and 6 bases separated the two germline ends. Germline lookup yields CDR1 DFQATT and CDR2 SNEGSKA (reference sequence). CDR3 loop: CSAERYNEQFF. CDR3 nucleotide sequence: TGCAGTGCTGAGCGGTACAATGAGCAGTTCTTC.

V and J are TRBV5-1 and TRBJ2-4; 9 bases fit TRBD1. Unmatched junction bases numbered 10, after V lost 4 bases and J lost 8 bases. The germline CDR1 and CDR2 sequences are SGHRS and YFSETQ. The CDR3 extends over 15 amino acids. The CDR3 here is CASSETGQGIDIQYF. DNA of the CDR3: TGCGCCAGCAGCGAAACGGGACAGGGTATCGACATTCAGTACTTC. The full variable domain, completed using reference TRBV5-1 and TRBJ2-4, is KAGVTQTPRYLIKTRGQQVTLSCSPISGHRSVSWYQQTPGQGLQFLFEYFSETQRNKGNFPGRFSGRQFSNSRSEMNVSTLELGDSALYLCASSETGQGIDIQYFGAGTRLSVL.

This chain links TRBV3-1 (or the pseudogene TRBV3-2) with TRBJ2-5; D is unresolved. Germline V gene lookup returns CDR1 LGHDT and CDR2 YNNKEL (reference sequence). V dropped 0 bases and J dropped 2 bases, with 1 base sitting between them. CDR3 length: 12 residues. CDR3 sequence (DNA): TGTGCCAGCAGCCAAGATCAAGAGACCCAGTACTTC. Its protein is CASSQDQETQYF.

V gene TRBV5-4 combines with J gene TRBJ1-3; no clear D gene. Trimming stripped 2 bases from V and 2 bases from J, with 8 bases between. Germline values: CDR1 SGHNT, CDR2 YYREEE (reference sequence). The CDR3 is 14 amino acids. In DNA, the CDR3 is TGTGCCAGCAGCTTTTCCGGGCCTGGAAACACCATATATTTT. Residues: CASSFSGPGNTIYF.

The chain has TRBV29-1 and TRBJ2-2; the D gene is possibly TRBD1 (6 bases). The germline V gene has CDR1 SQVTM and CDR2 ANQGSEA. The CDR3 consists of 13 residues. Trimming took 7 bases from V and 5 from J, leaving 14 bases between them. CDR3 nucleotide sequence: TGCAGCGGTGGGAGACAGGCAACCGGGGAGCTGTTTTTT. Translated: CSGGRQATGELFF.

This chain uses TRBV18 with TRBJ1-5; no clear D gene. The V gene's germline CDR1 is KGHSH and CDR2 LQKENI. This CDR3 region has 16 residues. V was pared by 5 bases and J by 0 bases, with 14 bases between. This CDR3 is CASSSQSSHSNQPQHF. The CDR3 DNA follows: TGTGCCAGCTCATCCCAAAGTTCCCATAGCAATCAGCCCCAGCATTTT. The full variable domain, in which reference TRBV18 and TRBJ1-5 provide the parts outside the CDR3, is NAGVMQNPRHLVRRRGQEARLRCSPMKGHSHVYWYRQLPEEGLKFMVYLQKENIIDESGMPKERFSAEFPKEGPSILRIQQVVRGDSAAYFCASSSQSSHSNQPQHFGDGTRLSIL.

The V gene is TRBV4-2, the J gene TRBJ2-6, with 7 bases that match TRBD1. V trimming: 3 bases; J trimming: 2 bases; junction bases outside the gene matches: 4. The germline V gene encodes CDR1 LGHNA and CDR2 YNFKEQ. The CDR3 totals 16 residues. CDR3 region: CASSQAQGTGANVLTF. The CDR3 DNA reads TGTGCCAGCAGCCAGGCACAGGGGACTGGGGCCAACGTCCTGACTTTC.

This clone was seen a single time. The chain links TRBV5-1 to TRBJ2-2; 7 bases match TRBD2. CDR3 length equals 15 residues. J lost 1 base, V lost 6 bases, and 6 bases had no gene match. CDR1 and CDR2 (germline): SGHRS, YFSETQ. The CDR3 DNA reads TGCGCCAGCAAACCTCCGGGAGGGAACACCGGGGAGCTGTTTTTT. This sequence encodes CASKPPGGNTGELFF.

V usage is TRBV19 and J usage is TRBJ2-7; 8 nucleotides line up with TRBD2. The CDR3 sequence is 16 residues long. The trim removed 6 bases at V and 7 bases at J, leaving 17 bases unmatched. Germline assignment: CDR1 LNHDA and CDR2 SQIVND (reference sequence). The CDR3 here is CASSTSTSGGFGEQYF. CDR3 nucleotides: TGTGCCAGTAGCACATCCACCAGCGGGGGTTTTGGGGAGCAGTACTTC.

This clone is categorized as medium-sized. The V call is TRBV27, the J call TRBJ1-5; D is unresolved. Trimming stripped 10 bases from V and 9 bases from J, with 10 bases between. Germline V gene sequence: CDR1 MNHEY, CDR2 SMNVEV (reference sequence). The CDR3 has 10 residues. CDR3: CATGPPPQHF. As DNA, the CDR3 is TGTGCCACCGGACCACCGCCCCAGCATTTT.

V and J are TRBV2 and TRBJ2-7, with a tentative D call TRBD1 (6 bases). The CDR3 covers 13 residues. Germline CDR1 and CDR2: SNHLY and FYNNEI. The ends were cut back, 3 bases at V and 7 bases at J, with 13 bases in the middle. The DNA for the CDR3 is TGTGCCAGCAGTGATAACAGGGCGGATGAGCAGTACTTC. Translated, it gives CASSDNRADEQYF.

The CDR3 DNA is TGTGCCAGCAGCGCCAGGGGCTCAAGGGGTTCACCCCTCCACTTT. This gives the protein CASSARGSRGSPLHF. The J gene is TRBJ1-6, the V gene TRBV9, with D possibly TRBD1 on 6 matching bases. This CDR3 is 15 amino acids long. Germline assignment: CDR1 SGDLS and CDR2 YYNGEE. The V end was cut by 3 bases, the J end by 9 bases, with 16 bases between.

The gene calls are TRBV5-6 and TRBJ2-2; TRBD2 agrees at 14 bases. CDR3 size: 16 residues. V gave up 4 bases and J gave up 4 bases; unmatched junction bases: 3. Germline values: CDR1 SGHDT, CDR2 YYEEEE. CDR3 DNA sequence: TGTGCCAGCAGCCCGACTAGCGGGAGGGCCACCGGGGAGCTGTTTTTT. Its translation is CASSPTSGRATGELFF.